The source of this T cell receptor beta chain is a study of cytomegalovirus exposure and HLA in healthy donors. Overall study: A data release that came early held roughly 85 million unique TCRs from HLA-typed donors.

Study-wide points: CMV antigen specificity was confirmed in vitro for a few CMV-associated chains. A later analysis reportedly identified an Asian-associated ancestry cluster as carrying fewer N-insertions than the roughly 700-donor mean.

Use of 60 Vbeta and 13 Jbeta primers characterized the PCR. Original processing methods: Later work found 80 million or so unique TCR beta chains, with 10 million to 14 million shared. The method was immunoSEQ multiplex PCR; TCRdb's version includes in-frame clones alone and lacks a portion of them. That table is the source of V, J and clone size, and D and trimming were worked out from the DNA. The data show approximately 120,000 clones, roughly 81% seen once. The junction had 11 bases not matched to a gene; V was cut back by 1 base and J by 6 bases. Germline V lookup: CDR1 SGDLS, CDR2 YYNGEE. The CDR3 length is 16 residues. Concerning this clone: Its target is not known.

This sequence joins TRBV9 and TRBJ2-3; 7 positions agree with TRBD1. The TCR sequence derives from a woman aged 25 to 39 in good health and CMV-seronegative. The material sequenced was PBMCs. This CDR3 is CASSVSSTGNYDTQYF. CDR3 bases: TGTGCCAGCAGCGTATCGTCGACAGGGAATTATGATACGCAGTATTTT. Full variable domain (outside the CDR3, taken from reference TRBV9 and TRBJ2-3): DSGVTQTPKHLITATGQRVTLRCSPRSGDLSVYWYQQSLDQGLQFLIQYYNGEERAKGNILERFSAQQFPDLHSELNLSSLELGDSALYFCASSVSSTGNYDTQYFGPGTRLTVL.